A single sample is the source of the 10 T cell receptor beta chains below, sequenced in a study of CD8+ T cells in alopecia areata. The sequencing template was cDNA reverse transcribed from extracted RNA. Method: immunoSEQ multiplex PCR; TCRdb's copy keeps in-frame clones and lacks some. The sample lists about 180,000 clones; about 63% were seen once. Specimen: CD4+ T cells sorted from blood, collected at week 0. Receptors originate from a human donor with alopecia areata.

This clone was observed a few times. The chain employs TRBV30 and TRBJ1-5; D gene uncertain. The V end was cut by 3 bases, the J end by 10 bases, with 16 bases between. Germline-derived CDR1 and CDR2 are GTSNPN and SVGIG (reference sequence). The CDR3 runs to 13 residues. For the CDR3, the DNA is TGTGCCTGGAGCACCGACGCAATCAGCCCCCAGCATTTT. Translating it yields CAWSTDAISPQHF.

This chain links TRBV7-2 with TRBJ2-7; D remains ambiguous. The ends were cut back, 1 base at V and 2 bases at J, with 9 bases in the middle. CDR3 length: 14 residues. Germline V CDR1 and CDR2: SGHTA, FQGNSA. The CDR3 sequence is CASSLDAATYEQYF. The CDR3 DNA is TGTGCCAGCAGCTTAGATGCAGCCACCTACGAGCAGTACTTC.

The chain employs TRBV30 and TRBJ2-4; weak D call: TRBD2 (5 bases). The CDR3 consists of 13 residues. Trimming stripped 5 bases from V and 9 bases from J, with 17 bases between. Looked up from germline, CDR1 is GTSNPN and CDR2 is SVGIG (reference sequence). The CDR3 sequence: CAWHPNSGSIQYF. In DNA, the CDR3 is TGTGCCTGGCACCCTAACTCGGGGTCCATTCAGTACTTC.

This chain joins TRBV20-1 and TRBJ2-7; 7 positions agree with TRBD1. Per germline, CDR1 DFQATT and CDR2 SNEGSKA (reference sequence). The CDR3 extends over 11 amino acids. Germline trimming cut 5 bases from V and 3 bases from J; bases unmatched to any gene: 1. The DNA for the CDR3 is TGCAGTGCTGACAGGGTCTACGAGCAGTACTTC. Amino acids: CSADRVYEQYF.

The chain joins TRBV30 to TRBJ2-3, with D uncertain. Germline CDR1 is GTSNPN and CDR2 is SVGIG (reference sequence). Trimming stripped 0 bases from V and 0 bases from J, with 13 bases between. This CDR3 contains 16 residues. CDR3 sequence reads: CAWSVHGLTSTDTQYF. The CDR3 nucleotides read TGTGCCTGGAGTGTACACGGCTTGACGAGCACAGATACGCAGTATTTT.

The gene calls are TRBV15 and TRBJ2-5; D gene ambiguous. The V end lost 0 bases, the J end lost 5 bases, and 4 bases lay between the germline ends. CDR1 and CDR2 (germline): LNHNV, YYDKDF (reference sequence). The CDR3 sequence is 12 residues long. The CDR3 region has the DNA TGTGCCACCAGCAGAGATAAGGAGACCCAGTACTTC. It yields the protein CATSRDKETQYF.

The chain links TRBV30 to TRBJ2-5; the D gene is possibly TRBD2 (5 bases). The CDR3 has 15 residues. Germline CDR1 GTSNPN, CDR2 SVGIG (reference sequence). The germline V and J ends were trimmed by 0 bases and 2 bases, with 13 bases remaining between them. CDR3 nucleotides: TGTGCCTGGAGTGTACCCGCGCCGGGGCAAGAGACCCAGTACTTC. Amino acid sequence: CAWSVPAPGQETQYF.

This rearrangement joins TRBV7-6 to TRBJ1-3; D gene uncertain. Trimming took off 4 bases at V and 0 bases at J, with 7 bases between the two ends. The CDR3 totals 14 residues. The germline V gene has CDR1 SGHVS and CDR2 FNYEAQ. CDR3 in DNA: TGTGCCAGCAGCTCTGGGAACTCTGGAAACACCATATATTTT. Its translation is CASSSGNSGNTIYF.

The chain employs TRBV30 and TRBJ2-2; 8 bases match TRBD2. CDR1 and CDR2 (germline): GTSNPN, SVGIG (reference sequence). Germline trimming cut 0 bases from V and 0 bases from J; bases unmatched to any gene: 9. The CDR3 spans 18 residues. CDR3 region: CAWSVPPRGGPNTGELFF. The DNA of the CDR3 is TGTGCCTGGAGTGTACCGCCCCGGGGGGGCCCGAACACCGGGGAGCTGTTTTTT.

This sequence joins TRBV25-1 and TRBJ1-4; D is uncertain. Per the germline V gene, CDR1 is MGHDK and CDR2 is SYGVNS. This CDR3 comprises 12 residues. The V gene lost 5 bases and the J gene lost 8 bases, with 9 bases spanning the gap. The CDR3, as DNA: TGTGCCAGCAGTCGGGCACGGGAAAAACTGTTTTTT. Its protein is CASSRAREKLFF.